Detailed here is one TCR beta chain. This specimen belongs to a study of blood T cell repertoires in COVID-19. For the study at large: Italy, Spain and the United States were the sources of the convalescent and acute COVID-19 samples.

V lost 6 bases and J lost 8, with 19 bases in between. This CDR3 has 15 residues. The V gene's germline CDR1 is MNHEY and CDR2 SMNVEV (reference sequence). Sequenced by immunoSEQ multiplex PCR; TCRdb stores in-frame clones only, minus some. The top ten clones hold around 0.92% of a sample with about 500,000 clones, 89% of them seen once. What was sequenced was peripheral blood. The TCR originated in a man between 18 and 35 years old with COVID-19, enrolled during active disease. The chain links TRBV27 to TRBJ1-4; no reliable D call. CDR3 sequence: CASSPFPRVEEKLFF. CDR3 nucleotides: TGTGCCAGCAGCCCATTCCCCCGCGTGGAGGAAAAACTGTTTTTT.